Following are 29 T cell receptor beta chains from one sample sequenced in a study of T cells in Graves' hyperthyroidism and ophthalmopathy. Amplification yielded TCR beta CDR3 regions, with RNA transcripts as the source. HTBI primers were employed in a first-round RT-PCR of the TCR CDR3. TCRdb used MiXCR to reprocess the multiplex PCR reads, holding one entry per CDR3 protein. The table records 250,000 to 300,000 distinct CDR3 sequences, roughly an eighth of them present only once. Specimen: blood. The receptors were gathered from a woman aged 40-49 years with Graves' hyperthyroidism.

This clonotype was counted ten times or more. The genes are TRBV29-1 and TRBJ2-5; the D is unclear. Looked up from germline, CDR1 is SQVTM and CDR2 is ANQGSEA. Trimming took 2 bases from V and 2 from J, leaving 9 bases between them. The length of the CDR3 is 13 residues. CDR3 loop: CSVERRVQETQYF. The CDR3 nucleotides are TGCAGCGTTGAACGGCGAGTTCAAGAGACCCAGTACTTC.

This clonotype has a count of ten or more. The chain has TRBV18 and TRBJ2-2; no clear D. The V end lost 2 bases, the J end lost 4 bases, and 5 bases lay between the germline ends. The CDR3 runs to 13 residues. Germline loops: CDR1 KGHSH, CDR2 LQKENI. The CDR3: CASSPIATGELFF. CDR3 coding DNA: TGTGCCAGCTCACCAATCGCCACCGGGGAGCTGTTTTTT. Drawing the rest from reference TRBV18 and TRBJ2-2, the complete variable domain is NAGVMQNPRHLVRRRGQEARLRCSPMKGHSHVYWYRQLPEEGLKFMVYLQKENIIDESGMPKERFSAEFPKEGPSILRIQQVVRGDSAAYFCASSPIATGELFFGEGSRLTVL.

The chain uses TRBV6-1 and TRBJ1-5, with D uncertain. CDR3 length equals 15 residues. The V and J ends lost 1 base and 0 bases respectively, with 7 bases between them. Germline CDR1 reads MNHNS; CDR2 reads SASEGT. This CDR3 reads CASSEGSASNQPQHF. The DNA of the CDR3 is TGTGCCAGCAGTGAAGGTTCAGCTAGCAATCAGCCCCAGCATTTT.

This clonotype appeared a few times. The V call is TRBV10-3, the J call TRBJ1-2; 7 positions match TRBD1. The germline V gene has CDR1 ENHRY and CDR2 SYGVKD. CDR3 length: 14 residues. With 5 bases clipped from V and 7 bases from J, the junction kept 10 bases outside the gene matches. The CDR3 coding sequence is TGTGCCATCAGTCAACGGACAGGATCTATTGGCTACACCTTC. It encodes CAISQRTGSIGYTF.

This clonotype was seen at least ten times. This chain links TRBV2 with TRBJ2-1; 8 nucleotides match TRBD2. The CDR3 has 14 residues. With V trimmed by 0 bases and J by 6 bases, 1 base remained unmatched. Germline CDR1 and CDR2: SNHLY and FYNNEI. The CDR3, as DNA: TGTGCCAGCAGTGAAGCGGGGACTAGCAATGAGCAGTTCTTC. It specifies CASSEAGTSNEQFF.

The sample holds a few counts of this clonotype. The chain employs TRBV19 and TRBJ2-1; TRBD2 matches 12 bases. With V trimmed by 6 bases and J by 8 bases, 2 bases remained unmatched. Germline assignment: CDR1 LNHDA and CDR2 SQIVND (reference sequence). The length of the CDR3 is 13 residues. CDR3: CASSRLAGDEQFF. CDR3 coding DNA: TGTGCCAGTAGCAGACTAGCGGGAGATGAGCAGTTCTTC.

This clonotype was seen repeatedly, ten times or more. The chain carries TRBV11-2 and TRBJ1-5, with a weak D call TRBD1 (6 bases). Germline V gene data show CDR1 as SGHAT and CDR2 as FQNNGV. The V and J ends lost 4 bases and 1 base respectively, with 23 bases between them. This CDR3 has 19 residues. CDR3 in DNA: TGTGCCAGCAGCTCTATTCGGGACATTCTCGGGTTCAGCAATCAGCCCCAGCATTTT. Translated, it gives CASSSIRDILGFSNQPQHF.

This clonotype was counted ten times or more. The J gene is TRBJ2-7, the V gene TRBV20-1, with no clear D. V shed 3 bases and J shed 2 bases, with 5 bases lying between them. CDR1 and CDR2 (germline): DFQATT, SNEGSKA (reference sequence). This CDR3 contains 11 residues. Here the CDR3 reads CSASGAYEQYF. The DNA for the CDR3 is TGCAGTGCTAGCGGAGCCTACGAGCAGTACTTC.

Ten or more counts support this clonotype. The CDR3 coding sequence is TGTGCCAGCAGCTTGGGGGACAGTTACCTTTCACCCCTCCACTTT. Its translation: CASSLGDSYLSPLHF. The chain combines TRBV7-2 with TRBJ1-6; 7 nucleotides line up with TRBD1. Germline CDR1 and CDR2: SGHTA and FQGNSA. CDR3 size: 15 residues. V trimming: 3 bases; J trimming: 9 bases; junction bases outside the gene matches: 8.

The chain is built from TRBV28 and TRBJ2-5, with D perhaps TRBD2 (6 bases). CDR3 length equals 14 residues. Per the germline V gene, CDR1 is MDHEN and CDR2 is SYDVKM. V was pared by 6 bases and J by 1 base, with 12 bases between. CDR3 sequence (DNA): TGTGCCAGCAGGCCGGGCGGGACCCAAGAGACCCAGTACTTC. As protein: CASRPGGTQETQYF.

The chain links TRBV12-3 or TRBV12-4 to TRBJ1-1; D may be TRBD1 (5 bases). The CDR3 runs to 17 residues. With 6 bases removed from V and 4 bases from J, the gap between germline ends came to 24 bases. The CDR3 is CASSIPYRSGSSTEAFF. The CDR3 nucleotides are TGTGCCAGCAGCATCCCTTATCGCTCAGGGTCGAGCACTGAAGCTTTCTTT.

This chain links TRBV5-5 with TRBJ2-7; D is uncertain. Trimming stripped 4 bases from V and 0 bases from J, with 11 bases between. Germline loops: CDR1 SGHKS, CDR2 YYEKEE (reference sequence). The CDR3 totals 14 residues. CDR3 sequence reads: CASSPWVPSYEQYF. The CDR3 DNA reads TGTGCCAGCAGCCCCTGGGTTCCCTCCTACGAGCAGTACTTC.

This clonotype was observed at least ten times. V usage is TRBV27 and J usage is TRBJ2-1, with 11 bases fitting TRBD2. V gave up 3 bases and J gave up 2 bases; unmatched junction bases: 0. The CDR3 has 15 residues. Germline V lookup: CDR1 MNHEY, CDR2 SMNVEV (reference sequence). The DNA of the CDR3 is TGTGCCAGCAGTTTTAGCGGGAGGGCCTACAATGAGCAGTTCTTC. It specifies CASSFSGRAYNEQFF.

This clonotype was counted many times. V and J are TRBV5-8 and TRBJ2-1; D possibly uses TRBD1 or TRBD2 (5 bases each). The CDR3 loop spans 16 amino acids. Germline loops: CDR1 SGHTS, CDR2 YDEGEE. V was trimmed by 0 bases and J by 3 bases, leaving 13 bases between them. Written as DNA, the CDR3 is TGTGCCAGCAGCTTGGAAGTTTCGGGACGCTACAATGAGCAGTTCTTC. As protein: CASSLEVSGRYNEQFF.

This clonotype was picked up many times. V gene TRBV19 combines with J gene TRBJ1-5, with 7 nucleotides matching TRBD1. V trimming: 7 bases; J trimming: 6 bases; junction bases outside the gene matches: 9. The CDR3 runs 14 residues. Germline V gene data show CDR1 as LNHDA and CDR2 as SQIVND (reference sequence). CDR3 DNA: TGTGCCAGTACCCCGGACAGGTTAGGTCAGCCCCAGCATTTT. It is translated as CASTPDRLGQPQHF.

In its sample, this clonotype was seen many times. CDR3: CASEDRGYPYEQYF. In DNA form, the CDR3 reads TGTGCCAGCGAGGACAGGGGGTACCCCTACGAGCAGTACTTC. V and J are TRBV2 and TRBJ2-7; 10 bases are a match to TRBD1. Germline V gene sequence: CDR1 SNHLY, CDR2 FYNNEI. This CDR3 spans 14 amino acids. V shed 8 bases and J 2 bases; nucleotides not matched to a gene: 6.

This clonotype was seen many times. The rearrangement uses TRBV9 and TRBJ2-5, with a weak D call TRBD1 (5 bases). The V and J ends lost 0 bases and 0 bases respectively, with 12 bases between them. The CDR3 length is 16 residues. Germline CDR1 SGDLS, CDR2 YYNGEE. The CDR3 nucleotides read TGTGCCAGCAGCGTAGAGGGGTGGTCCGACCAAGAGACCCAGTACTTC. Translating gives CASSVEGWSDQETQYF.

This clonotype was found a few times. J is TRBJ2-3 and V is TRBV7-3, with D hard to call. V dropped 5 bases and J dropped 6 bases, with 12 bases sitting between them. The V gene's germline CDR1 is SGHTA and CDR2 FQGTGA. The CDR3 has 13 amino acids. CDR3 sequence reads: CASSVTLGDTQYF. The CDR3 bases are TGTGCCAGCAGCGTGACCTTGGGGGATACGCAGTATTTT.

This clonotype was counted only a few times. The DNA for the CDR3 is TGTGCCAGCAGTTCGACTAGCGGGAGTACTGAGACCCAGTACTTC. It encodes CASSSTSGSTETQYF. The chain has TRBV6-1 and TRBJ2-5; 12 bases are a match to TRBD2. Germline V gene data show CDR1 as MNHNS and CDR2 as SASEGT. CDR3 length: 15 residues. Trimming at V came to 5 bases and at J to 5 bases, leaving 6 bases not matched to a gene.

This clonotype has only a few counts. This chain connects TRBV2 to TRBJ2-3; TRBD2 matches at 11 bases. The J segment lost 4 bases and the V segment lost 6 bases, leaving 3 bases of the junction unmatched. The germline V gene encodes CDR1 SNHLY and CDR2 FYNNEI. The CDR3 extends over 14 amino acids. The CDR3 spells CASRLAGVPDTQYF. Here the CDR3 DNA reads TGTGCCAGCAGACTAGCGGGAGTCCCAGATACGCAGTATTTT.

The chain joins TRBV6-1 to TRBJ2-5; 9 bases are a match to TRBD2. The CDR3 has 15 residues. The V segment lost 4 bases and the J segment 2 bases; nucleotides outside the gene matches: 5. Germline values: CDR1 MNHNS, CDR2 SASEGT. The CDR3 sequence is CASSARLAAQETQYF. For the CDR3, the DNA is TGTGCCAGCAGTGCCAGACTAGCGGCACAAGAGACCCAGTACTTC.

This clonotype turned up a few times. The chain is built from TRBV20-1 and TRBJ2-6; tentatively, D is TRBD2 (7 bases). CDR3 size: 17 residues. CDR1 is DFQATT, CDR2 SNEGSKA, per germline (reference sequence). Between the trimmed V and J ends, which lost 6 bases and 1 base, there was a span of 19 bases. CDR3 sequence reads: CSAGGASGQSGANVLTF. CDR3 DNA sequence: TGCAGTGCCGGCGGGGCTAGCGGACAGTCTGGGGCCAACGTCCTGACTTTC.

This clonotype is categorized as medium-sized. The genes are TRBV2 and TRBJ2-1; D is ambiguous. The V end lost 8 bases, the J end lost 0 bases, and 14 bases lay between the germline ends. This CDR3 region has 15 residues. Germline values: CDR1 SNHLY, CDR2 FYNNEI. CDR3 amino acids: CASAIGTSSYNEQFF. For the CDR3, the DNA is TGTGCCAGCGCAATAGGTACGAGCTCCTACAATGAGCAGTTCTTC. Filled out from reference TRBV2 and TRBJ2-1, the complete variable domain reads EPEVTQTPSHQVTQMGQEVILRCVPISNHLYFYWYRQILGQKVEFLVSFYNNEISEKSEIFDDQFSVERPDGSNFTLKIRSTKLEDSAMYFCASAIGTSSYNEQFFGPGTRLTVL.

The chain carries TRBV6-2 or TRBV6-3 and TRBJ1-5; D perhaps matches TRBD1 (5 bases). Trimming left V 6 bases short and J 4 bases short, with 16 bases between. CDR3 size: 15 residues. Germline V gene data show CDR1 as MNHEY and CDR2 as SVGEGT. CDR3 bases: TGTGCCAGCAGGGTCCGAGTGGACACAAATCAGCCCCAGCATTTT. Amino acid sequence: CASRVRVDTNQPQHF.

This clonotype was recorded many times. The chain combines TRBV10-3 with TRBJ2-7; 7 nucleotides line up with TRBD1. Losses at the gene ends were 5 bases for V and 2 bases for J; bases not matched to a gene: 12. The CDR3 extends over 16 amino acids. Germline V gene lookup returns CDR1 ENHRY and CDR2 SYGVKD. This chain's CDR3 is CAISPLVTGITYEQYF. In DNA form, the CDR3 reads TGTGCCATCAGTCCCCTTGTGACAGGGATAACCTACGAGCAGTACTTC.

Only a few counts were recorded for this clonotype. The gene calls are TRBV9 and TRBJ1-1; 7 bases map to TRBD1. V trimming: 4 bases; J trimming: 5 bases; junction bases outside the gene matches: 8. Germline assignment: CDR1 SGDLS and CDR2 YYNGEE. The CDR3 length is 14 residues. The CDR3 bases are TGTGCCAGCAGCAGGACAGGCGTTGGGACTGAAGCTTTCTTT. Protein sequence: CASSRTGVGTEAFF. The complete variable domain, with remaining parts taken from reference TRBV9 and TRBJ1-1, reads DSGVTQTPKHLITATGQRVTLRCSPRSGDLSVYWYQQSLDQGLQFLIQYYNGEERAKGNILERFSAQQFPDLHSELNLSSLELGDSALYFCASSRTGVGTEAFFGQGTRLTVV.

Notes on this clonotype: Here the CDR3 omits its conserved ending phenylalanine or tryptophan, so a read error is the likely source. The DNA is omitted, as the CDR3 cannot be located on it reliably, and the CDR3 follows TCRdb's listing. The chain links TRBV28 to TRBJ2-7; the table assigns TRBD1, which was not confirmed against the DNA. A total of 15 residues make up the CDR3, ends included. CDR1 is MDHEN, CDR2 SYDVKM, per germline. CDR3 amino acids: CASSPGTGSSYEQHP.

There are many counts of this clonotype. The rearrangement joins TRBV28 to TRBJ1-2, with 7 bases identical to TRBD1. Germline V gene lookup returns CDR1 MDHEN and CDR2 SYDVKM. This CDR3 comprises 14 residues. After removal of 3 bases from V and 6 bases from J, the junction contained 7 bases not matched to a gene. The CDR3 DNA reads TGTGCCAGCAGTTTGTCTTTCCAGGGGGATGGCTACACCTTC. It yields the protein CASSLSFQGDGYTF.

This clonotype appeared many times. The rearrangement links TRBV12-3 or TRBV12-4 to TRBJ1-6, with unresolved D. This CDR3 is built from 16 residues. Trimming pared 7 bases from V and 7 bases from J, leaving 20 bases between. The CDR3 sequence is CASTLGGLTHNSPLHF. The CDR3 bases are TGTGCCAGCACCTTGGGTGGGCTAACCCACAATTCACCCCTCCACTTT.